Shown below are 9 T cell receptor beta chains from a single sample sequenced in a study of early T cells in non-severe SARS-CoV-2 infection. TCRdb used MiXCR to reprocess the 5' RACE reads, holding one entry per CDR3 protein. The sample includes around 40,000 distinct CDR3 sequences, 5.9% of them seen just once. Sequencing was carried out using whole blood. These receptors all stem from an adult who was a healthcare worker with PCR-confirmed SARS-CoV-2 infection or an uninfected control (not recorded which).

This clonotype has a count of ten or more. The rearrangement joins TRBV20-1 to TRBJ1-2; 7 bases line up with TRBD1. The CDR3 is made up of 15 amino acids. Germline V lookup: CDR1 DFQATT, CDR2 SNEGSKA (reference sequence). V was clipped by 3 bases and J by 8 bases; unmatched bases: 15. CDR3 region: CSASATGTAVRGYTF. The CDR3 DNA reads as TGCAGTGCTAGCGCGACCGGGACAGCCGTTCGAGGCTACACCTTC.

This clonotype was seen many times. This chain uses TRBV5-1 with TRBJ2-7, with D tentatively TRBD1 or TRBD2 (5 bases each). Trimming cost V 3 bases and J 6 bases, with 13 bases left between them. Germline loops: CDR1 SGHRS, CDR2 YFSETQ. CDR3 length: 13 residues. CDR3 sequence reads: CASSWGEEVEQYF. The CDR3 bases are TGCGCCAGCAGCTGGGGCGAGGAGGTCGAGCAGTACTTC.

This clonotype has just a few counts. The chain combines TRBV6-1 with TRBJ2-6; D is perhaps TRBD1 or TRBD2 (5 bases each). Germline loops: CDR1 MNHNS, CDR2 SASEGT. The CDR3 length is 15 residues. V gave up 3 bases and J gave up 4 bases, with 10 bases separating them. The CDR3 region is CASSEGDEGANVLTF. The CDR3 coding sequence is TGTGCCAGCAGTGAGGGGGATGAAGGGGCCAACGTCCTGACTTTC.

This clonotype appeared many times. The gene calls are TRBV7-8 and TRBJ1-1, with D uncertain. The germline gives CDR1 SGHVS, CDR2 FQNEAQ. This CDR3 is 14 amino acids long. Trimming stripped 7 bases from V and 5 bases from J, with 17 bases between. The CDR3 DNA reads TGTGCCAGCACTCCCGGGTCCGTTCGGACTGAAGCTTTCTTT. This gives the protein CASTPGSVRTEAFF.

This clonotype was seen only a few times. The rearrangement links TRBV5-4 to TRBJ2-1, with D tentatively TRBD2 (6 bases). The germline CDR1 and CDR2 sequences are SGHNT and YYREEE (reference sequence). Deletions cut 1 base from V and 10 bases from J, with 15 bases between. CDR3 length: 14 residues. The chain's CDR3 is CASSLRSGRPEQFF. CDR3 in DNA: TGTGCCAGCAGCTTGAGGAGCGGGCGGCCAGAGCAGTTCTTC.

This clonotype was picked up many times. The chain is built from TRBV5-1 and TRBJ1-4; D is uncertain. The CDR3 has 15 amino acids. V dropped 0 bases and J dropped 7 bases, with 13 bases sitting between them. The germline gives CDR1 SGHRS, CDR2 YFSETQ. CDR3 nucleotides: TGCGCCAGCAGCTTGGCCAGTGGCGGGATTGAAAAACTGTTTTTT. Translation gives CASSLASGGIEKLFF. Combining the CDR3 with reference TRBV5-1 and TRBJ1-4 gives the whole variable domain KAGVTQTPRYLIKTRGQQVTLSCSPISGHRSVSWYQQTPGQGLQFLFEYFSETQRNKGNFPGRFSGRQFSNSRSEMNVSTLELGDSALYLCASSLASGGIEKLFFGSGTQLSVL.

This clonotype was seen ten or more times. Here the CDR3 reads CSVVSLNYGYTF. CDR3 in DNA: TGCAGCGTTGTAAGCCTTAACTATGGCTACACCTTC. The J gene is TRBJ1-2, the V gene TRBV29-1; D is unclear. The CDR3 is 12 residues long. Germline assignment: CDR1 SQVTM and CDR2 ANQGSEA. The V end lost 4 bases, the J end lost 1 base, and 7 bases lay between the germline ends.

In this sample, this clonotype turned up many times. The V gene is TRBV28, the J gene TRBJ2-4; 15 bases fit TRBD2. The V gene end was trimmed by 5 bases and the J gene end by 13 bases; junction bases not matched to a gene: 12. Germline-derived CDR1 and CDR2 are MDHEN and SYDVKM. The CDR3 runs 16 residues. The CDR3 sequence: CASSHRGTSGRHSQYF. As DNA, the CDR3 is TGTGCCAGCAGTCATAGGGGGACTAGCGGGAGGCACAGCCAGTACTTC.

Many counts were recorded for this clonotype. V is TRBV20-1 and J is TRBJ2-1; 7 nucleotides match TRBD2. Germline V gene data show CDR1 as DFQATT and CDR2 as SNEGSKA (reference sequence). J lost 3 bases, V lost 1 base, and 15 bases had no gene match. CDR3 length: 18 residues. In DNA form, the CDR3 reads TGCAGTGCTAGAGCTACAAATACTTTCGGGAGGATCTACAATGAGCAGTTCTTC. It specifies CSARATNTFGRIYNEQFF.